This TCR beta chain was captured in a study of cytomegalovirus exposure and HLA in healthy donors. In the study overall: Unique TCRs numbering roughly 85 million, obtained from HLA-typed donors, made up an early data release.

Germline CDR1 and CDR2: PRHDT and FYEKMQ (reference sequence). Between the trimmed V and J ends, which lost 5 bases and 11 bases, there was a span of 15 bases. The CDR3 has 12 amino acids. PCR employed 60 Vbeta and 13 Jbeta primers. TCRdb's table, derived via immunoSEQ multiplex PCR, lists solely in-frame clones and lacks some. The table shows fewer than 85,000 clones, with about four fifths occurring only once. The TCR was taken from a young man in good health and CMV-seropositive. The chain employs TRBV13 and TRBJ1-1; D is unclear. The sample consisted of PBMCs. CDR3: CASSPPTGKAFF. CDR3 nucleotides: TGTGCCAGCAGCCCACCAACGGGGAAGGCTTTCTTT.